Described below is a single T cell receptor (beta chain) sequence and its context. This sample was taken from a study of blood T cell repertoires in COVID-19. For the study at large: Samples representing acute and convalescent COVID-19 were sourced from the United States, Italy and Spain.

Participant-reported clinical history was the basis for cohort assignment. Either two negative PCRs, clearance, or symptom resolution qualified Cohort 3 donors as recovered. Per the study methods: Scientists estimated how many nucleated cells there were by amplifying reference gene primers. Sequencing used immunoSEQ multiplex PCR; TCRdb keeps in-frame clones, though not all of them. The DNA was the basis for D and trimming; V, J and clone size are from that table. This sample has some 250,000 clones, with 85% to 90% found just once. Germline V CDR1 and CDR2: LGHNA, YNFKEQ. The ends lost 1 base at V and 1 base at J; junction bases unmatched: 2. This CDR3 contains 15 residues.

The specimen sequenced was PBMCs or T cells enriched from blood (not recorded which). This sequence was found in a man aged 40-50 years who had recovered from COVID-19. V is TRBV4-2 and J is TRBJ2-7; 9 bases are a match to TRBD1. CDR3 sequence reads: CASSQATGGSYEQYF. CDR3 sequence (DNA): TGTGCCAGCAGCCAAGCGACAGGGGGGTCCTACGAGCAGTACTTC.